Listed here are 4 T cell receptor beta chains from one sample, sequenced in a study of Ad26.COV2.S vaccination and SARS-CoV-2 variants. Treatment specified: roughly 19 received Ad26.COV2.S at low or high dose, single or two shots; about 5 received placebo; per-sample allocation not given. On day 63 after the first injection, vaccine and placebo recipients gave samples. Clones were sequenced by immunoSEQ multiplex PCR, and TCRdb holds only the in-frame ones, with some missing. The sample contains 250,000 or so clones, around nine tenths of which appear only once. Here the sequenced sample was peripheral blood, taken in a trial of Ad26.COV2.S vaccine versus placebo. The receptors shown here come from a person aged 18-60 years who received the Ad26.COV2.S COVID-19 vaccine or a placebo.

V gene TRBV12-3 or TRBV12-4 combines with J gene TRBJ2-1; TRBD2 aligns across 7 bases. The CDR3 is made up of 13 amino acids. Trimming took 5 bases from V and 7 from J; bases not matched to a gene: 5. The DNA of the CDR3 is TGTGCCAGCAGTGAACTAGCGAGGAATGAGCAGTTCTTC. This encodes CASSELARNEQFF.

The chain employs TRBV30 and TRBJ2-1, with D maybe TRBD2 (6 bases). Germline lookup yields CDR1 GTSNPN and CDR2 SVGIG (reference sequence). The CDR3 is 14 residues long. V lost 0 bases and J 9 bases, leaving 15 bases between the germline ends. CDR3: CAWSVRSSDSEQFF. Written as DNA, the CDR3 is TGTGCCTGGAGTGTAAGGTCTAGCGATTCTGAGCAGTTCTTC.

The chain has TRBV4-1 and TRBJ2-3; 8 bases align to TRBD2. The CDR3 runs to 17 residues. With 0 bases clipped from V and 5 bases from J, the junction kept 10 bases outside the gene matches. Germline CDR1 reads MGHRA; CDR2 reads YSYEKL. The CDR3, as DNA: TGCGCCAGCAGCCAAGAGAACGGGAGGGCCTTGGGAGATACGCAGTATTTT. Amino acid sequence: CASSQENGRALGDTQYF.

The chain combines TRBV5-1 with TRBJ2-3; TRBD2 agrees at 14 bases. Germline V CDR1 and CDR2: SGHRS, YFSETQ. CDR3 length: 17 amino acids. After removal of 4 bases from V and 1 base from J, the junction contained 5 bases not matched to a gene. CDR3 protein: CASSPTTSGGGTDTQYF. The CDR3 nucleotides are TGCGCCAGCAGCCCCACGACTAGCGGGGGGGGCACAGATACGCAGTATTTT.